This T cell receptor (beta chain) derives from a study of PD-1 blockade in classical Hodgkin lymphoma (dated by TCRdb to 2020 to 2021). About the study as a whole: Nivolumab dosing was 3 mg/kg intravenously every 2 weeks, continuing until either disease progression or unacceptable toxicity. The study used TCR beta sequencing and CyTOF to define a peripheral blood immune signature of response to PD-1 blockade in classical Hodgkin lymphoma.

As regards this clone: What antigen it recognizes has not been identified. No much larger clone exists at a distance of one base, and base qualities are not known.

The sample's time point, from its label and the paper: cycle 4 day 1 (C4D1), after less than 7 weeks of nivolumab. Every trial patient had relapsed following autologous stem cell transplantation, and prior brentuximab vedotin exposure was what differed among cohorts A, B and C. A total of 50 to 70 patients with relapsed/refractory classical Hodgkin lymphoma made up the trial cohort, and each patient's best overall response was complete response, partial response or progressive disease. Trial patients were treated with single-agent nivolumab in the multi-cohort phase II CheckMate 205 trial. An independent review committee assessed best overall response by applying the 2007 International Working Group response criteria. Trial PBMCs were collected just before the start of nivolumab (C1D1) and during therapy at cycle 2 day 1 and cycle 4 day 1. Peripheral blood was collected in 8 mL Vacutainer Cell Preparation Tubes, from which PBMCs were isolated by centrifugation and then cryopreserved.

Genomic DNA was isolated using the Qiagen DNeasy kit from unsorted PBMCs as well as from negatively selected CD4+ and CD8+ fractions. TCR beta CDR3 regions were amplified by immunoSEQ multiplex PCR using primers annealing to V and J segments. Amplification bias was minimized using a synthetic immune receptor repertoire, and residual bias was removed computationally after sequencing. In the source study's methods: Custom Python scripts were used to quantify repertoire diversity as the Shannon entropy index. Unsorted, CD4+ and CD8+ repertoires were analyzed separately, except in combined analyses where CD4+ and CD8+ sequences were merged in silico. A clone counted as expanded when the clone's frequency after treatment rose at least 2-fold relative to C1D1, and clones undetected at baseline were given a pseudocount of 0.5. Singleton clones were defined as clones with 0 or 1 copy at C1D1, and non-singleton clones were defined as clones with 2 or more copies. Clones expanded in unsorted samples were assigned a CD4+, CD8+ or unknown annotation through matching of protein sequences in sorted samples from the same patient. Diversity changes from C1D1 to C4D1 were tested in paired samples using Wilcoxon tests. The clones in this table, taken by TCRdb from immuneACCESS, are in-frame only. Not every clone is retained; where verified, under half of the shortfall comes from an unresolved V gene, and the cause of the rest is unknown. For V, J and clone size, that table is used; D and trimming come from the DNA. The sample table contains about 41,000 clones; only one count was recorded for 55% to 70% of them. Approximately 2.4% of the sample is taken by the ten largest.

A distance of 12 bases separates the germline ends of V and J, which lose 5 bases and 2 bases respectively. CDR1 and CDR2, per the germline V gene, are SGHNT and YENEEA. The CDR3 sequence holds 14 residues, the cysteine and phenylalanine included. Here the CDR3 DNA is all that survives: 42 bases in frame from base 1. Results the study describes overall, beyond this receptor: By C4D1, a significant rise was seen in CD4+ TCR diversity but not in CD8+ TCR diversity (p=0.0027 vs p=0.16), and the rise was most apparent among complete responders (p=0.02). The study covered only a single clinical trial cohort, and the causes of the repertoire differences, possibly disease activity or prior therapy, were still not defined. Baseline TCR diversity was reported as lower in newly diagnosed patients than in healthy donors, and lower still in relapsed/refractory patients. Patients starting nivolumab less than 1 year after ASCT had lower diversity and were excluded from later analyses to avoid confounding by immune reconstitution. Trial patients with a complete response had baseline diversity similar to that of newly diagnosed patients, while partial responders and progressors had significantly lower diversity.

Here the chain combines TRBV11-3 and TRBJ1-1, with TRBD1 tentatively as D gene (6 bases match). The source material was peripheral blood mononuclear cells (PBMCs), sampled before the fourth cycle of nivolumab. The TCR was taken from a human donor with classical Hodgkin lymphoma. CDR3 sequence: CASSPQGANTEAFF. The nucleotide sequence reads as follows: TGTGCCAGCAGCCCACAGGGTGCAAACACTGAAGCTTTCTTT.